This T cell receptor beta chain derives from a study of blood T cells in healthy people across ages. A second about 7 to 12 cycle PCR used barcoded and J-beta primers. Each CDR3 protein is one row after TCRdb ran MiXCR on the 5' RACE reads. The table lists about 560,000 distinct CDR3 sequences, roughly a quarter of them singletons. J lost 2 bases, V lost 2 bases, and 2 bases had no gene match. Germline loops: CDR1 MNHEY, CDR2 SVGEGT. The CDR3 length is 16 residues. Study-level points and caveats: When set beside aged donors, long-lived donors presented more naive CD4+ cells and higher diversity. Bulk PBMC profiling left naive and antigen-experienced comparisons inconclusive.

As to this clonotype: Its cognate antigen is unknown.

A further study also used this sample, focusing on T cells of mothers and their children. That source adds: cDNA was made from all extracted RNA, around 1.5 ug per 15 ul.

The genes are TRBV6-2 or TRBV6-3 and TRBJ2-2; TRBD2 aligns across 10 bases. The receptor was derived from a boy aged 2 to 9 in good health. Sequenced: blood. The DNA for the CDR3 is TGTGCCAGCAGTTACGCTAGCGGGAGAAACACCGGGGAGCTGTTTTTT. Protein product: CASSYASGRNTGELFF.